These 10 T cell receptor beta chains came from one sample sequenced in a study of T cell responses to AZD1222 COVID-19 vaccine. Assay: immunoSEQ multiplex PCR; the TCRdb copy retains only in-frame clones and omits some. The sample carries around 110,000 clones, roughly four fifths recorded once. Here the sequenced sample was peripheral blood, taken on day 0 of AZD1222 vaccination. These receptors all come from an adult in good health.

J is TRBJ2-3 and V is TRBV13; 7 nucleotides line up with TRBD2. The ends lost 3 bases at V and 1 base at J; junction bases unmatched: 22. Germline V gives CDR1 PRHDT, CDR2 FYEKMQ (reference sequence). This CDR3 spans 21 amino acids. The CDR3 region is CASSFRPGLVVGVGRTDTQYF. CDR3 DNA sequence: TGTGCCAGCAGCTTTCGTCCAGGACTAGTCGTCGGGGTCGGCCGCACAGATACGCAGTATTTT.

The CDR3 spells CASSLGPGKNTQYF. CDR3 nucleotides: TGTGCCAGCAGCTTAGGTCCAGGGAAGAATACGCAGTATTTT. V usage is TRBV11-3 and J usage is TRBJ2-3; perhaps TRBD1 as D (5 bases). This CDR3 is 14 amino acids long. Trimming left V 1 base short and J 7 bases short, with 12 bases between. Per germline, CDR1 SGHNT and CDR2 YENEEA.

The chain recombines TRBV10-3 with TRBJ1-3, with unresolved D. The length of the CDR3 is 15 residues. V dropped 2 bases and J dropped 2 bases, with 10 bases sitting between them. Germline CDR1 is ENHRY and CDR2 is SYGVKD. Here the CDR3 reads CAISELRPPGNTIYF. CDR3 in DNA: TGTGCCATCAGTGAGCTCAGACCTCCTGGAAACACCATATATTTT.

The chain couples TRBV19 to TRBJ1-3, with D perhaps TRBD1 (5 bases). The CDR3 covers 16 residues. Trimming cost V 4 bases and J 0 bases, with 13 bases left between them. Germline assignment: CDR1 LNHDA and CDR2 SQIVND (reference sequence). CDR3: CASSRGRRDSGNTIYF. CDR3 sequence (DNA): TGTGCCAGTAGTAGGGGACGGCGAGACTCTGGAAACACCATATATTTT.

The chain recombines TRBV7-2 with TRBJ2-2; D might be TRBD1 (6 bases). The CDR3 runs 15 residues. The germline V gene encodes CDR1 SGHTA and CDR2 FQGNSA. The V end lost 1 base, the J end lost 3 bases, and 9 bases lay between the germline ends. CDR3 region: CASSLGRGYTGELFF. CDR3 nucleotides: TGTGCCAGCAGCTTAGGCAGGGGCTACACCGGGGAGCTGTTTTTT. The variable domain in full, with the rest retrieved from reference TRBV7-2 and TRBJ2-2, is GAGVSQSPSNKVTEKGKDVELRCDPISGHTALYWYRQSLGQGLEFLIYFQGNSAPDKSGLPSDRFSAERTGGSVSTLTIQRTQQEDSAVYLCASSLGRGYTGELFFGEGSRLTVL.

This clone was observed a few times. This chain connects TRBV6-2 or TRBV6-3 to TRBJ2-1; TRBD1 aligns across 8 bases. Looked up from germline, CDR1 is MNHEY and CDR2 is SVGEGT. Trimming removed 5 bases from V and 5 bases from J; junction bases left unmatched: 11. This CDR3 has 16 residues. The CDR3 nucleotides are TGTGCCAGCAGTAAGGCCCCCCGGGACAGGCACAATGAGCAGTTCTTC. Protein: CASSKAPRDRHNEQFF.

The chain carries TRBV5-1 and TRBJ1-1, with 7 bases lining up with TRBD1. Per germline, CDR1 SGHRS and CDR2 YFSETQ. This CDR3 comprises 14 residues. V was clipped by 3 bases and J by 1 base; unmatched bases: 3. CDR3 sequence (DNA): TGCGCCAGCAGCTCCGGGACAGCGAACACTGAAGCTTTCTTT. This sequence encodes CASSSGTANTEAFF.

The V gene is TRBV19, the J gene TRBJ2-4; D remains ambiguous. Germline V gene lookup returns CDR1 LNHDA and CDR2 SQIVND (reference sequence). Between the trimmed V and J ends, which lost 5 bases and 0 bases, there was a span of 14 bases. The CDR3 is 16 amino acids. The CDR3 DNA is TGTGCCAGTAGTCCCCGTTTTTTTGGAGCCAAAAACATTCAGTACTTC. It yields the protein CASSPRFFGAKNIQYF. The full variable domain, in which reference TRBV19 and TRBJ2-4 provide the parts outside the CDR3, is DGGITQSPKYLFRKEGQNVTLSCEQNLNHDAMYWYRQDPGQGLRLIYYSQIVNDFQKGDIAEGYSVSREKKESFPLTVTSAQKNPTAFYLCASSPRFFGAKNIQYFGAGTRLSVL.

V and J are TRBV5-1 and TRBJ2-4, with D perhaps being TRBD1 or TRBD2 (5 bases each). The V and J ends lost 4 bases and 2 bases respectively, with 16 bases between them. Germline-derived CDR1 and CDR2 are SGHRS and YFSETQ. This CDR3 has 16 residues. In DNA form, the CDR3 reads TGCGCCAGCAGCCAGGACACCGGAGGAACCAAAAACATTCAGTACTTC. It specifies CASSQDTGGTKNIQYF.

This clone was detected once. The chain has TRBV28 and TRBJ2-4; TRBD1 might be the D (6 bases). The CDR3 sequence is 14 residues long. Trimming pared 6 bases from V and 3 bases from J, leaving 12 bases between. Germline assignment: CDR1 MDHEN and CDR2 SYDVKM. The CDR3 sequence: CASRVGGGKNIQYF. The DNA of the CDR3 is TGTGCCAGCAGGGTAGGGGGTGGCAAAAACATTCAGTACTTC.